The following is a TCR beta chain sequence with its context. Its antigen is currently unknown. Trimming cost V 4 bases and J 2 bases, with 12 bases left between them. The V gene's germline CDR1 is MNHEY and CDR2 SVGAGI. The CDR3 spans 15 residues. The entry originates in a study of CD8+CD57+ T cells in acquired aplastic anemia. Findings and caveats of the study: Significance was not reached for CD8+ Simpson's diversity between patients and controls.

Individuals selected for sequencing had exhibited CD8+CD57+ cell expansion on flow cytometry. Profiles of TCR beta VDJ and CDR3 were generated from a genomic DNA template. MiXCR, applied by TCRdb to the reads, yields one record per CDR3 protein. The repertoire has 150,000 or so distinct CDR3 sequences, roughly 45% of them found once; the top ten carry 3.2%. The sequenced material came from sorted CD4+, CD8+, or CD8+CD57+ T cells (not recorded which) from PBMCs. This chain joins TRBV6-5 and TRBJ1-5; no firm D call. This sequence originates from a human donor with aplastic anemia. The CDR3 nucleotides read TGTGCCAGCAGTTCTCAGCCTTCTGGCAATCAGCCCCAGCATTTT. Its protein is CASSSQPSGNQPQHF.